The present T cell receptor (beta chain) was sequenced within a study of blood T cell repertoires in COVID-19. Across the study: Researchers got acute and convalescent COVID-19 samples from the United States, Italy and Spain. The analysed material was cDNA or gDNA that came from T cells, B-cell-depleted T cells, or PBMCs.

The V and J ends lost 7 bases and 7 bases, in that order; junction bases with no gene match: 13. This CDR3 region has 14 residues. Germline loops: CDR1 LNHDA, CDR2 SQIVND (reference sequence). Under the authors' procedure: Scientists estimated how many nucleated cells there were by amplifying reference gene primers. TCRdb's copy holds only in-frame clones and misses some; the assay was immunoSEQ multiplex PCR. Clone size and the V and J calls come from that table; the DNA yielded D and trimming. The data hold tens of thousands of clones, with 70% to 90% observed a single time. V is TRBV19 and J is TRBJ2-7; 7 bases line up with TRBD1. This receptor was obtained from a man in his 60s with acute or convalescent COVID-19. The sample taken for sequencing was peripheral blood. In nucleotides, the CDR3 is TGTGCCAGTAACGACGGGACAGCCACTCTAGAGCAGTACTTC. Its protein is CASNDGTATLEQYF.